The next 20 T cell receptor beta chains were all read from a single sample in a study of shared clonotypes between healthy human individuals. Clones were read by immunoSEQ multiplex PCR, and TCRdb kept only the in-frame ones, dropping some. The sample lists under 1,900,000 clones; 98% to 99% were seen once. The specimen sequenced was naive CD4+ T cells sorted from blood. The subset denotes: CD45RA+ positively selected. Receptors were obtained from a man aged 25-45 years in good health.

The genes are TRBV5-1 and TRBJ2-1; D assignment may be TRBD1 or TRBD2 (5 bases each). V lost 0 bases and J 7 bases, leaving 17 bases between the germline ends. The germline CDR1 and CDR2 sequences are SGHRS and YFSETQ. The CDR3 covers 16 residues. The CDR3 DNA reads TGCGCCAGCAGCTTGGGTGGGGGTATGGAGAGGAATGAGCAGTTCTTC. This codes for CASSLGGGMERNEQFF. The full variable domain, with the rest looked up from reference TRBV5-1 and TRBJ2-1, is KAGVTQTPRYLIKTRGQQVTLSCSPISGHRSVSWYQQTPGQGLQFLFEYFSETQRNKGNFPGRFSGRQFSNSRSEMNVSTLELGDSALYLCASSLGGGMERNEQFFGPGTRLTVL.

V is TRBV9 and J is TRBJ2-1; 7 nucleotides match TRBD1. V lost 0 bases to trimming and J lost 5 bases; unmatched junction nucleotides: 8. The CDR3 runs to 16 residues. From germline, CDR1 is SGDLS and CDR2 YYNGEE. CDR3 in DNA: TGTGCCAGCAGCGTAGTTACGACAGGGCCTAACAATGAGCAGTTCTTC. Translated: CASSVVTTGPNNEQFF.

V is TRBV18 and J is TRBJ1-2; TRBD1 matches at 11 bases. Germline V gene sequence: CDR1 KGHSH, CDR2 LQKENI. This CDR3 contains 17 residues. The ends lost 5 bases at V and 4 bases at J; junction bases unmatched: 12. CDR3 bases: TGTGCCAGCTCATCTCTACCGGACAGGGGGCGATCCTATGGCTACACCTTC. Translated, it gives CASSSLPDRGRSYGYTF.

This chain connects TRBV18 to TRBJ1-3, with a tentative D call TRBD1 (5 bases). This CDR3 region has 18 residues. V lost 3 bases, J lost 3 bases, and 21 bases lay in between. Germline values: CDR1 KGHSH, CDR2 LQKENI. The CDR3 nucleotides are TGTGCCAGCTCACCCGTCGGGACCTTAATTCGGGGTGGAAACACCATATATTTT. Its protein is CASSPVGTLIRGGNTIYF.

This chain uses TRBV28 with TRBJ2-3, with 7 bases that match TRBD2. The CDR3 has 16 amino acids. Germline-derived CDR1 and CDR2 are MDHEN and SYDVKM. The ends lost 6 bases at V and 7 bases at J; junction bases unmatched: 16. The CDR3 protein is CASRPPRGRESNTQYF. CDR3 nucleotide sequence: TGTGCCAGCAGGCCCCCTCGTGGGCGGGAGTCTAATACGCAGTATTTT.

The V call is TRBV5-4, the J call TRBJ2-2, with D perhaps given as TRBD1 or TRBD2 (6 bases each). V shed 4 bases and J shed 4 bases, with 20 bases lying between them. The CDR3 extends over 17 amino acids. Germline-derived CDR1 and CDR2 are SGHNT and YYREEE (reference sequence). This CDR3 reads CASSPGTLSGLTGELFF. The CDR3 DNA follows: TGTGCCAGCAGCCCTGGGACACTCTCGGGACTCACCGGGGAGCTGTTTTTT.

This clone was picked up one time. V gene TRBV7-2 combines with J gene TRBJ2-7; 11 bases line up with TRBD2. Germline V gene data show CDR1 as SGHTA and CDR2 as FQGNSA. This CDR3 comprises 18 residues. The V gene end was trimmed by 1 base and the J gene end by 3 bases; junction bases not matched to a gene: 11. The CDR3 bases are TGTGCCAGCAGCTTAGAAATCGGTAGCGGGAGGGCCCACTACGAGCAGTACTTC. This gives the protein CASSLEIGSGRAHYEQYF.

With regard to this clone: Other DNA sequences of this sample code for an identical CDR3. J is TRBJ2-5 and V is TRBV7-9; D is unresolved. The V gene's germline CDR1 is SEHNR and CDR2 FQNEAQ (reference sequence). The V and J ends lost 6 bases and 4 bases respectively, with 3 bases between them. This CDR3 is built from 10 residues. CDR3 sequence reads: CASSRETQYF. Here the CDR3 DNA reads TGTGCCAGCAGTAGAGAGACCCAGTACTTC.

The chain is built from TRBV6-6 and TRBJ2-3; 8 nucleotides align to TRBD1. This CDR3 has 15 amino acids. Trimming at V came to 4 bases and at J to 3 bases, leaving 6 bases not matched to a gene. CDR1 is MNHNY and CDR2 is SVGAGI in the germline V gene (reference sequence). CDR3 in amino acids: CASSLTGGRTDTQYF. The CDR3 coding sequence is TGTGCCAGCAGTTTAACAGGGGGGAGGACAGATACGCAGTATTTT.

The CDR3 is CATSARGDRAGANVLTF. The CDR3 DNA reads as TGTGCCACCAGCGCCAGGGGGGACAGGGCCGGGGCCAACGTCCTGACTTTC. This chain links TRBV15 with TRBJ2-6; 9 bases fit TRBD1. V dropped 5 bases and J dropped 4; count of bases not matched to a gene: 9. Germline V CDR1 and CDR2: LNHNV, YYDKDF (reference sequence). This CDR3 has 17 amino acids.

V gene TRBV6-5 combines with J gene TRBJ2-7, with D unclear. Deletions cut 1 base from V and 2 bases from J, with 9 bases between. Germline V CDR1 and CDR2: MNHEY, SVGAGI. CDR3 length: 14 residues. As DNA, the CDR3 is TGTGCCAGCAGTTACTTCCAGAAAGCCTACGAGCAGTACTTC. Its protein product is CASSYFQKAYEQYF.

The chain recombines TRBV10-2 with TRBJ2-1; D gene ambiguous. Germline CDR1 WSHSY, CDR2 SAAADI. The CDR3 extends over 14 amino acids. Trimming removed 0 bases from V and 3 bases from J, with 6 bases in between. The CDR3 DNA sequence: TGCGCCAGCAGTGAGTCGAGAGACTACAATGAGCAGTTCTTC. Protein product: CASSESRDYNEQFF.

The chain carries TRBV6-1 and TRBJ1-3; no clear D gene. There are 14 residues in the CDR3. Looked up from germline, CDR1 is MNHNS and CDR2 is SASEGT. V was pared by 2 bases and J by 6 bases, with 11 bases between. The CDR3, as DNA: TGTGCCAGCAGTGAATCGGGCAGGCCAAACACCATATATTTT. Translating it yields CASSESGRPNTIYF.

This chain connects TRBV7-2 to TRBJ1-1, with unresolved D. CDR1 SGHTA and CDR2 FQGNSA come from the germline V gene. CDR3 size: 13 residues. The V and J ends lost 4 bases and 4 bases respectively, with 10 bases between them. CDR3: CASSSSSVTEAFF. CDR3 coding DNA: TGTGCCAGCAGCTCATCTAGCGTCACTGAAGCTTTCTTT.

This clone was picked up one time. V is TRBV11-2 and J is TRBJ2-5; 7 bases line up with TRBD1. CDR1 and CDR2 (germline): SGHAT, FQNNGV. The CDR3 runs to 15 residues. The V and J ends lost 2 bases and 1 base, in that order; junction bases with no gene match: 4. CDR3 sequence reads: CASSLIQGLQETQYF. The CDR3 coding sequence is TGTGCCAGCAGCTTAATACAGGGGCTCCAAGAGACCCAGTACTTC. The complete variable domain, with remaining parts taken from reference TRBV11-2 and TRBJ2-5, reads EAGVAQSPRYKIIEKRQSVAFWCNPISGHATLYWYQQILGQGPKLLIQFQNNGVVDDSQLPKDRFSAERLKGVDSTLKIQPAKLEDSAVYLCASSLIQGLQETQYFGPGTRLLVL.

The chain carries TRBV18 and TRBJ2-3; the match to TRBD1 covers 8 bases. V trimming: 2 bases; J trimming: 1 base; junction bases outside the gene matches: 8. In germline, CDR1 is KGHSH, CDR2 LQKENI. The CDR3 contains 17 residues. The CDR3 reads CASSPWVTTGGTDTQYF. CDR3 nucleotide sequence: TGTGCCAGCTCACCATGGGTGACGACAGGGGGCACAGATACGCAGTATTTT.

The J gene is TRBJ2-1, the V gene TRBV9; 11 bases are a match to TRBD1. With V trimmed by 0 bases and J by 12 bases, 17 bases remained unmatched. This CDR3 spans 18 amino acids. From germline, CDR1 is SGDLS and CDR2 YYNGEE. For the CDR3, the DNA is TGTGCCAGCAGCGTAGTTAACCCCTGGGACAGGGGGGCAGTAAGGCAGTTCTTC. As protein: CASSVVNPWDRGAVRQFF.

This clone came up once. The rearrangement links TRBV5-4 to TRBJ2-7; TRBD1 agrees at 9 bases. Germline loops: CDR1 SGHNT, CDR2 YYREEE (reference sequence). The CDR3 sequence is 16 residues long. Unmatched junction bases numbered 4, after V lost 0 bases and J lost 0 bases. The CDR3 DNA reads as TGTGCCAGCAGCTTGGGAGGGACAGGGAACTCCTACGAGCAGTACTTC. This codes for CASSLGGTGNSYEQYF.

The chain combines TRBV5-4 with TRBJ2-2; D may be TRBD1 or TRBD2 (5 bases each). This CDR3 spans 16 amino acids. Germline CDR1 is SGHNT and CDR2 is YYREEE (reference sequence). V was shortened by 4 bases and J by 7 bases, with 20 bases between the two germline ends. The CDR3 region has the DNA TGTGCCAGCAGCACATCCGGGGCCCGGTTAAACGGGGAGCTGTTTTTT. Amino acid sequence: CASSTSGARLNGELFF. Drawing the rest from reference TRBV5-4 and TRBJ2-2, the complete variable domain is ETGVTQSPTHLIKTRGQQVTLRCSSQSGHNTVSWYQQALGQGPQFIFQYYREEENGRGNFPPRFSGLQFPNYSSELNVNALELDDSALYLCASSTSGARLNGELFFGEGSRLTVL.

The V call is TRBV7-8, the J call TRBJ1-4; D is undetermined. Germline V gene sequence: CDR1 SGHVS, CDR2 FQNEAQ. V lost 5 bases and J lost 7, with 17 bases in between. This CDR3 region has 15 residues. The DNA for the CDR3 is TGTGCCAGCAGCCTTCGGTCGATAGCGGGTGAAAAACTGTTTTTT. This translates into CASSLRSIAGEKLFF.